This T cell receptor beta chain derives from a study of response to subunit inactivated influenza vaccine. The sample holds many counts of this clonotype. TCRdb reprocessed the RT-PCR reads via MiXCR and lists one record per CDR3 protein. This sample has fewer than 600,000 distinct CDR3 sequences, with 6.5% to 8% found just once. The CDR3 length is 15 residues. Per germline, CDR1 MNHEY and CDR2 SMNVEV (reference sequence). Trimming stripped 1 base from V and 0 bases from J, with 6 bases between. The source of this sequence is a man aged 50-75 years who received an inactivated influenza vaccine. The chain links TRBV27 to TRBJ1-4; no firm D call. The sequenced sample was PBMCs from blood, obtained roughly 24 months after vaccination. The CDR3 DNA sequence: TGTGCCAGCAGTTTATGGGGTACAACTAATGAAAAACTGTTTTTT. Translated, it gives CASSLWGTTNEKLFF.